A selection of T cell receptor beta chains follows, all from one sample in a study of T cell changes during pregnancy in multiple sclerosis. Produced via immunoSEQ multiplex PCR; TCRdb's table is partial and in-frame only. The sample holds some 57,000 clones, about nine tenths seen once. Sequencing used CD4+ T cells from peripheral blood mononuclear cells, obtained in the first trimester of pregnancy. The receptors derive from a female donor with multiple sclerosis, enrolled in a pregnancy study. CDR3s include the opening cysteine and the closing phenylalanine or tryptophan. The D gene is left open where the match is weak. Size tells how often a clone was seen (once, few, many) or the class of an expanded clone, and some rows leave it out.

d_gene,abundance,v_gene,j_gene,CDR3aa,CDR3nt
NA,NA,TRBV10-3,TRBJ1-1,CAISESPGPGTEAFF,TGTGCCATCAGTGAGAGCCCAGGGCCGGGCACTGAAGCTTTCTTT
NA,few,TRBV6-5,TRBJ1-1,CASSSRDISGAFF,TGTGCCAGCAGTTCCCGGGACATTTCTGGAGCTTTCTTT
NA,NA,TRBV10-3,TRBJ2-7,CAISDPGHDGDEQYF,TGTGCCATCAGTGACCCAGGCCACGACGGGGACGAGCAGTACTTC
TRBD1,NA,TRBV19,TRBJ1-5,CAGNRGINQPQHF,TGTGCCGGTAACAGGGGGATCAATCAGCCCCAGCATTTT
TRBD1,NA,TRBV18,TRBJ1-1,CASSPLTGDTEAFF,TGTGCCAGCTCACCTCTTACAGGGGACACTGAAGCTTTCTTT
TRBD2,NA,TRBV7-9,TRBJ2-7,CASSLVSGGYSYEQYF,TGTGCCAGCAGCCTAGTTAGCGGGGGGTACTCCTACGAGCAGTACTTC
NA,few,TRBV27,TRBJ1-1,CAVRQGLAEAFF,TGTGCCGTGAGGCAGGGGTTGGCTGAAGCTTTCTTT
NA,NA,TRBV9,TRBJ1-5,CASSVVRSLNQPQHF,TGTGCCAGCAGCGTAGTCCGGTCACTCAATCAGCCCCAGCATTTT
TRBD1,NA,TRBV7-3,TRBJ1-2,CASSQTTGEGYGYTF,TGTGCCAGCAGTCAAACGACAGGGGAAGGCTATGGCTACACCTTC
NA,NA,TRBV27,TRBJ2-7,CASSRGIFYEQYF,TGTGCCAGCAGTAGGGGGATTTTCTACGAGCAGTACTTC
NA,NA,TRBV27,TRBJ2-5,CASSFAALRETQYF,TGTGCCAGCAGTTTTGCAGCCCTCAGGGAGACCCAGTACTTC
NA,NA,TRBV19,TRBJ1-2,CASSISVYGYTF,TGTGCCAGTAGTATCTCGGTCTATGGCTACACCTTC
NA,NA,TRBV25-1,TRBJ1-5,CASSEAGGINQPQHF,TGTGCCAGCAGTGAGGCGGGCGGGATAAATCAGCCCCAGCATTTT
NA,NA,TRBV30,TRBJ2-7,CAWSAYLSRLVYEQYF,TGTGCCTGGAGCGCCTATTTAAGCCGTCTCGTCTACGAGCAGTACTTC
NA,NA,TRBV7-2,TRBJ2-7,CASSLNPTVDHYEQYF,TGTGCCAGCAGCCTGAACCCGACAGTCGATCACTACGAGCAGTACTTC
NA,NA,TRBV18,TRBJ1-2,CASSPNRVRSTGYTF,TGTGCCAGCTCGCCCAACAGGGTAAGAAGTACTGGCTACACCTTC
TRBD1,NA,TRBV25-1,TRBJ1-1,CASRGRKRGLGTEAFF,TGTGCCAGCAGAGGTAGAAAAAGGGGGCTAGGGACTGAAGCTTTCTTT
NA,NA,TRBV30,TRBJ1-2,CAWSHGRGDLAYGYTF,TGTGCCTGGAGCCACGGGCGGGGGGACTTGGCCTATGGCTACACCTTC
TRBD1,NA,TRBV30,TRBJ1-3,CAWTRGDSGNTIYF,TGTGCCTGGACCAGGGGGGACTCTGGAAACACCATATATTTT
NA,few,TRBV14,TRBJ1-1,CASSQIQGRNTEAFF,TGTGCCAGCAGCCAGATACAGGGTAGGAACACTGAAGCTTTCTTT
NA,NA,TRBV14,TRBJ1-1,CASSQDRGNTEAFF,TGTGCCAGCAGCCAAGATCGGGGGAACACTGAAGCTTTCTTT
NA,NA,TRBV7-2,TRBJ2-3,CASSSTDTQYF,TGTGCCAGCAGCTCTACAGATACGCAGTATTTT
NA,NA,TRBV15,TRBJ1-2,CATSRDSGGAANYGYTF,TGTGCCACCAGCAGAGATTCGGGGGGGGCTGCTAACTATGGCTACACCTTC
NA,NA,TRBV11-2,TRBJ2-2,CASSGGVATGELFF,TGTGCCAGCAGCGGAGGGGTAGCGACCGGGGAGCTGTTTTTT
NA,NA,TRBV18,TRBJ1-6,CASTESNSPLHF,TGTGCCAGCACTGAGTCTAATTCACCCCTCCACTTT
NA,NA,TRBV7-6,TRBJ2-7,CASSATGSYEQYF,TGTGCCAGCAGCGCAACAGGGTCCTACGAGCAGTACTTC
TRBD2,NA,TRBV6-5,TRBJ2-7,CASRSPGGAYEQYF,TGTGCCAGCAGGAGCCCGGGAGGGGCTTACGAGCAGTACTTC
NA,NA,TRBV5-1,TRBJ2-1,CASSPDRPSYNEQFF,TGCGCCAGCAGCCCCGACAGACCTTCCTACAATGAGCAGTTCTTC
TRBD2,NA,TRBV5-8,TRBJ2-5,CASSFSGGLGETQYF,TGTGCCAGCAGCTTTAGCGGGGGATTGGGAGAGACCCAGTACTTC
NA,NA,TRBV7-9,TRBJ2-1,CASSSFRSSYNEQFF,TGTGCCAGCAGCTCTTTCCGGAGCTCCTACAATGAGCAGTTCTTC
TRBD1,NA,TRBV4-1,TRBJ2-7,CASSQGTGSFYEQYF,TGCGCCAGCAGCCAAGGGACAGGTTCTTTCTACGAGCAGTACTTC
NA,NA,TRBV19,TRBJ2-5,CASSTLRGDEETQYF,TGTGCCAGTAGTACTCTGCGGGGAGATGAAGAGACCCAGTACTTC
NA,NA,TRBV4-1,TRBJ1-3,CASSQDPSSGLGNTIYF,TGCGCCAGCAGCCAAGATCCCTCCAGCGGCCTCGGAAACACCATATATTTT
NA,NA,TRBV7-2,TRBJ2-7,CASSSASPGLSYEQYF,TGTGCCAGCAGCTCAGCAAGCCCGGGACTTTCCTACGAGCAGTACTTC
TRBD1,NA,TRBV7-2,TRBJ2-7,CASSRTGQKTYEQYF,TGTGCCAGCAGCAGGACAGGGCAAAAGACCTACGAGCAGTACTTC
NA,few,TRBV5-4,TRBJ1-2,CASSNGNNYGYTF,TGTGCCAGCAGCAACGGGAATAACTATGGCTACACCTTC
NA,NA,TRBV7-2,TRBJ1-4,CASSSDRWSEKLFF,TGTGCCAGCAGCTCCGACAGATGGAGTGAAAAACTGTTTTTT
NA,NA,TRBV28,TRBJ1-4,CASSQGVTNEKLFF,TGTGCCAGCAGCCAAGGGGTCACGAATGAAAAACTGTTTTTT
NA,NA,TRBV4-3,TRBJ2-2,CASSQALLNTGELFF,TGCGCCAGCAGCCAAGCCCTCTTAAACACCGGGGAGCTGTTTTTT
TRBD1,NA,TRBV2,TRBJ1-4,CASTQDRGLGKLFF,TGTGCCAGCACCCAAGACAGGGGGCTAGGAAAACTGTTTTTT
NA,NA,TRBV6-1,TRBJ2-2,CASIRQVGTGELFF,TGTGCCAGCATCCGGCAGGTGGGCACCGGGGAGCTGTTTTTT
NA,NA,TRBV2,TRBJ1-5,CASSVGQGMQPQHF,TGTGCCAGCAGTGTGGGGCAGGGTATGCAGCCCCAGCATTTT
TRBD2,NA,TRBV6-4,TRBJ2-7,CASRPTSGSYEQYF,TGTGCCAGCAGACCGACTAGCGGCTCCTACGAGCAGTACTTC
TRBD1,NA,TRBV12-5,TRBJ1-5,CASGYEDRVGDQPQHF,TGTGCTAGTGGCTACGAGGACAGGGTTGGAGATCAGCCCCAGCATTTT